These T cell receptor beta chains were read from a single sample in a study of regulatory T cells in long-lasting Graves disease. TCRdb re-called the multiplex PCR reads through MiXCR, storing one row per CDR3 protein. The sample records about 400,000 distinct CDR3 sequences, 14% to 15% being singletons. These data also formed part of another study, on T cells in Graves' hyperthyroidism and ophthalmopathy.

The source material was peripheral blood mononuclear cells (PBMCs), sampled at new diagnosis, from a patient treated with antithyroid drugs. These receptors were obtained from a woman between 35 and 50 years old with Graves disease. CDR3s include the opening cysteine and the closing phenylalanine or tryptophan. Fields, in order: J gene, V gene, clone size, D gene, CDR3 protein, CDR3 DNA. A D gene is named only where the DNA matches it firmly. Where a row states a size, it is once, few, many or the class of an expanded clone; other rows omit it.

J: TRBJ1-6
V: TRBV6-1
size: many
D: TRBD1
CDR3: CASRRLGGTGDSPLHF
DNA: TGTGCCAGCAGACGCCTTGGGGGGACAGGGGACTCACCCCTCCACTTT

J: TRBJ2-1
V: TRBV5-1
size: many
D: TRBD1
CDR3: CASSLDRGEYNEQFF
DNA: TGCGCCAGCAGCTTGGACAGGGGCGAATACAATGAGCAGTTCTTC

J: TRBJ1-2
V: TRBV7-8
size: few
D: .
CDR3: CASSFIAIFRVGDGYTF
DNA: TGTGCCAGCAGCTTTATCGCGATCTTTAGGGTAGGGGATGGCTACACCTTC

J: TRBJ2-3
V: TRBV2
size: many
D: .
CDR3: CASSPLAVTDTQYF
DNA: TGTGCCAGCAGTCCTTTAGCGGTCACAGATACGCAGTATTTT

J: TRBJ2-1
V: TRBV9
size: .
D: TRBD2
CDR3: CASSVTTSGSRNEQFF
DNA: TGTGCCAGCAGCGTAACGACTAGCGGGAGTCGGAATGAGCAGTTCTTC

J: TRBJ2-7
V: TRBV10-3
size: many
D: TRBD2
CDR3: CAISGASGNSVRSYEQYF
DNA: TGTGCCATCAGCGGGGCTAGCGGGAATTCTGTACGTTCCTACGAGCAGTACTTC

J: TRBJ1-2
V: TRBV27
size: .
D: .
CDR3: CASSPPTGIWDGYTF
DNA: TGTGCCAGCAGTCCACCGACAGGTATTTGGGATGGCTACACCTTC

J: TRBJ1-2
V: TRBV11-2
size: many
D: .
CDR3: CASSLLTGTIWLNGYTF
DNA: TGTGCCAGCAGCTTACTGACAGGAACCATATGGTTGAATGGCTACACCTTC

J: TRBJ1-6
V: TRBV7-3
size: few
D: .
CDR3: CASSSQGDNSPLHF
DNA: TGTGCCAGCAGCTCCCAGGGTGATAATTCACCCCTCCACTTT

J: TRBJ2-6
V: TRBV18
size: once
D: .
CDR3: CASSPSGDSGANVLTF
DNA: TGTGCCAGCTCACCATCGGGAGACTCTGGGGCCAACGTCCTGACTTTC

J: TRBJ2-7
V: TRBV12-3/TRBV12-4
size: many
D: .
CDR3: CASSFGTPSNEQYF
DNA: TGTGCCAGCAGTTTCGGGACACCGTCGAACGAGCAGTACTTC

J: TRBJ1-5
V: TRBV3-1
size: many
D: .
CDR3: CASSHLYSNQPQHF
DNA: TGTGCCAGCAGCCACCTATATAGCAATCAGCCCCAGCATTTT

J: TRBJ2-4
V: TRBV7-6
size: .
D: TRBD1
CDR3: CASSLGAGGFGSIQYF
DNA: TGTGCCAGCAGCTTAGGGGCAGGGGGCTTCGGAAGCATTCAGTACTTC

J: TRBJ2-1
V: TRBV11-2
size: many
D: TRBD2
CDR3: CASSSVSGSYNEQFF
DNA: TGTGCCAGCAGCTCGGTGAGCGGGAGTTACAATGAGCAGTTCTTC